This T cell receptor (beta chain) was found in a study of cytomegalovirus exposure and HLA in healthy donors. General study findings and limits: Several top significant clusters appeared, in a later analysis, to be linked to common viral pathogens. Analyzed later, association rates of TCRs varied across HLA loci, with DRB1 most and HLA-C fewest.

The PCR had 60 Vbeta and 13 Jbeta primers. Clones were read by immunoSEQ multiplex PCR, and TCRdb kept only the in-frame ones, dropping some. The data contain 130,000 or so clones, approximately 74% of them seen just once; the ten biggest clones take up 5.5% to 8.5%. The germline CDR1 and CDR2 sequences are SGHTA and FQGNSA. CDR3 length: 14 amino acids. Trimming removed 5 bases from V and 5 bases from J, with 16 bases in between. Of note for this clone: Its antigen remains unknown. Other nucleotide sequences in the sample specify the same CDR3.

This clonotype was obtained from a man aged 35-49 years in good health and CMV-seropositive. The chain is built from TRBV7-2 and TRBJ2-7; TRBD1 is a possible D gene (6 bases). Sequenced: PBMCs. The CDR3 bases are TGTGCCAGCAGCCCAGGGCAGGGGTCCGACGAGCAGTACTTC. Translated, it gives CASSPGQGSDEQYF.